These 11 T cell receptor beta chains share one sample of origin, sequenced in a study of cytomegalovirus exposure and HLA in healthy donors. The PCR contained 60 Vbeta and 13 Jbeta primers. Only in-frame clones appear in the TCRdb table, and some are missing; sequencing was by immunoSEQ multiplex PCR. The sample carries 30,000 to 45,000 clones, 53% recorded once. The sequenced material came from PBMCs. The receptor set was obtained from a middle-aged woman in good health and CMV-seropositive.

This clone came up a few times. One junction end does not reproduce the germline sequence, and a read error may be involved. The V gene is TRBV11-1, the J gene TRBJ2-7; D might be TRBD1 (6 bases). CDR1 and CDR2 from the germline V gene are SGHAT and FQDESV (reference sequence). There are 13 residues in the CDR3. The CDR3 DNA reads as TGTGCCAGCAGCTTACGACAGGACACCAGAAAGGACTTC. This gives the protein CASSLRQDTRKDF.

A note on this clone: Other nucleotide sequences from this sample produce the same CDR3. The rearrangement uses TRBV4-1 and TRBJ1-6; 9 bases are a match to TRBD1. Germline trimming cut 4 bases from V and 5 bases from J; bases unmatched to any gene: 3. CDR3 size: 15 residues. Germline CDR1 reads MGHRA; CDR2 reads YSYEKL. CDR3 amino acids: CASSLRDRDNSPLHF. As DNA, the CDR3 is TGCGCCAGCAGCCTCCGGGACAGGGATAATTCACCCCTCCACTTT.

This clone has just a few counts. CDR3 nucleotides: TGTGCCAGCAGCTTCGGGCAGGGGGCGCGGGCTGAAGCTTTCTTT. Translated, it gives CASSFGQGARAEAFF. This chain connects TRBV7-9 to TRBJ1-1; 8 bases align to TRBD1. Germline values: CDR1 SEHNR, CDR2 FQNEAQ (reference sequence). The CDR3 totals 15 residues. V was pared by 3 bases and J by 6 bases, with 9 bases of the junction left unmatched.

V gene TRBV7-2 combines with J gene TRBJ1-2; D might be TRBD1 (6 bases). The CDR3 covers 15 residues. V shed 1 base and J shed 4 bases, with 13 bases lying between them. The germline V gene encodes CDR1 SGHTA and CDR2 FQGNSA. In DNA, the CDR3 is TGTGCCAGCAGCTTAGTTCAGCAGGGGAGCTATGGCTACACCTTC. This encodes CASSLVQQGSYGYTF.

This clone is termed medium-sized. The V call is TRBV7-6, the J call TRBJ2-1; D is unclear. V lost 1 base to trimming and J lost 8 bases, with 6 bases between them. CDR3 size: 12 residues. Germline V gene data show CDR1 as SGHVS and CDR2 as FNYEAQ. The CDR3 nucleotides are TGTGCCAGCAGCTTAGTAGCTGATGAGCAGTTCTTC. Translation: CASSLVADEQFF.

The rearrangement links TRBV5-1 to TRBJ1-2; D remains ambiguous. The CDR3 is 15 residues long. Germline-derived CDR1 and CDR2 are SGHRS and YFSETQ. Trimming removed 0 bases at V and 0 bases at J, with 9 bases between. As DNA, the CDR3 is TGCGCCAGCAGCTTGGGCCGGGAGTCTAACTATGGCTACACCTTC. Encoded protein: CASSLGRESNYGYTF. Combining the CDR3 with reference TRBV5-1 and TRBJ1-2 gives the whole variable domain KAGVTQTPRYLIKTRGQQVTLSCSPISGHRSVSWYQQTPGQGLQFLFEYFSETQRNKGNFPGRFSGRQFSNSRSEMNVSTLELGDSALYLCASSLGRESNYGYTFGSGTRLTVV.

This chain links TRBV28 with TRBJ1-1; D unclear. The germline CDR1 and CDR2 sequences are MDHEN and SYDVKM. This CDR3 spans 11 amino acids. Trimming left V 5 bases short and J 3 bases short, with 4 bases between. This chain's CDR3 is CASSPDTEAFF. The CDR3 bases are TGTGCCAGCAGTCCAGACACTGAAGCTTTCTTT.

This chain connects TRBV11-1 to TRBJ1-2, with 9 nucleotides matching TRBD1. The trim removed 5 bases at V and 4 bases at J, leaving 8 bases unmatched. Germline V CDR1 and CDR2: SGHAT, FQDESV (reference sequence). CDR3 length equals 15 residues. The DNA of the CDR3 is TGTGCCAGCAGCATTCATACAGGGGGCATCTATGGCTACACCTTC. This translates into CASSIHTGGIYGYTF.

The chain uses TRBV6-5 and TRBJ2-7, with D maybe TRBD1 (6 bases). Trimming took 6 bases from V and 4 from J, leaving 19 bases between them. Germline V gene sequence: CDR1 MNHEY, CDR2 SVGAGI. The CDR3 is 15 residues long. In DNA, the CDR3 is TGTGCCAGCAGCAACTCTGGGGGCGCGAATTACGAGCAGTACTTC. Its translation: CASSNSGGANYEQYF.

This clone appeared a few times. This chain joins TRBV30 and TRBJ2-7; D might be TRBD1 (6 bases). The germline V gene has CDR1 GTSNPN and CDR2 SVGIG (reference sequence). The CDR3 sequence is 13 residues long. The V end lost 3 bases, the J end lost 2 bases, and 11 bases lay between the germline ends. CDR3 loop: CAWRLQGTYEQYF. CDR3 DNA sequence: TGTGCCTGGAGATTACAGGGTACCTACGAGCAGTACTTC.

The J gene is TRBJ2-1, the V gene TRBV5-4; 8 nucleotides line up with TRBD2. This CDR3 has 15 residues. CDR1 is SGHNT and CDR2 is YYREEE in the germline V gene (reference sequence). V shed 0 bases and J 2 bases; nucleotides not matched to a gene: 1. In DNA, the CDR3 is TGTGCCAGCAGCTTGGACGGGGGGGCCTACAATGAGCAGTTCTTC. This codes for CASSLDGGAYNEQFF.